The T cell receptor (beta chain) described here comes from a study of OX40 agonist ivuxolimab in advanced cancers. At the level of the study: The patients received ivuxolimab by intravenous route every 2 weeks at 0.01 to 10 mg/kg. At just under 85% male, the cohort had a mean age of about 60 years, ranging from roughly 20 to 90. Prior therapy, whether anti-PD-1, anti-PD-L1 or anti-CTLA-4, was allowed, and 40% had some.

The data were produced by immunoSEQ multiplex PCR, yet TCRdb's version contains in-frame clones alone and is incomplete. Of more than 75,000 clones in the sample, roughly nine tenths were seen once. Deletions cut 3 bases from V and 2 bases from J, with 9 bases between. Germline V gene data show CDR1 as SGHAT and CDR2 as FQNNGV. CDR3 length: 14 residues. The sequence came from an adult with an advanced solid tumor such as melanoma, head and neck, liver or kidney cancer. The rearrangement uses TRBV11-2 and TRBJ2-3, with D uncertain. Sequenced here: CD4+ or CD8+ T cells sorted from blood, sampled in a trial of the OX40 agonist ivuxolimab. This chain's CDR3 is CASSFPGPTDTQYF. The CDR3 region has the DNA TGTGCCAGCAGCTTTCCCGGGCCCACAGATACGCAGTATTTT.